A single sample is the source of the 29 T cell receptor beta chains below, sequenced in a study of blood T cell repertoires in COVID-19. Some clones are missing from TCRdb's copy, which holds only in-frame ones; the method was immunoSEQ multiplex PCR. The sample lists tens of thousands of clones, nearly 90% seen once, with over 4% in the top ten. The sequenced material came from peripheral blood. The source is a man between 60 and 75 years old with active COVID-19.

The chain employs TRBV10-3 and TRBJ2-1; 11 nucleotides align to TRBD2. Germline V lookup: CDR1 ENHRY, CDR2 SYGVKD. V shed 11 bases and J 6 bases; nucleotides not matched to a gene: 6. The CDR3 extends over 13 amino acids. In DNA form, the CDR3 reads TGTGCCGCGACTAGCGGGATAATCAATGAGCAGTTCTTC. This sequence encodes CAATSGIINEQFF.

The chain couples TRBV18 to TRBJ1-2, with TRBD1 matching over 7 bases. The junction had 1 base not matched to a gene; V was cut back by 3 bases and J by 3 bases. The CDR3 totals 13 residues. CDR1 KGHSH and CDR2 LQKENI come from the germline V gene. The CDR3, as DNA: TGTGCCAGCTCACCTGGGACAGACTATGGCTACACCTTC. This gives the protein CASSPGTDYGYTF.

CDR3 sequence: CASSAGMNTEAFF. The DNA of the CDR3 is TGTGCCAGCAGCGCGGGAATGAACACTGAAGCTTTCTTT. V usage is TRBV9 and J usage is TRBJ1-1; D call uncertain. The CDR3 is made up of 13 amino acids. The germline V gene encodes CDR1 SGDLS and CDR2 YYNGEE. The ends were cut back, 3 bases at V and 0 bases at J, with 6 bases in the middle.

The V and J genes are TRBV28 and TRBJ1-5, with TRBD1 matching over 11 bases. This CDR3 contains 16 residues. Germline CDR1 is MDHEN and CDR2 is SYDVKM. The V gene end was trimmed by 4 bases and the J gene end by 4 bases; junction bases not matched to a gene: 6. The chain's CDR3 is CASSSGQGAGNQPQHF. CDR3 in DNA: TGTGCCAGCAGTTCTGGACAGGGGGCCGGGAATCAGCCCCAGCATTTT.

The chain combines TRBV2 with TRBJ2-5; TRBD1 might be the D (6 bases). CDR1 and CDR2 (germline): SNHLY, FYNNEI. The CDR3 is 16 amino acids. V was clipped by 6 bases and J by 5 bases, with 22 bases between them. This chain's CDR3 is CASRVSLKNRAETQYF. CDR3 bases: TGTGCCAGCAGGGTATCGTTAAAGAACAGGGCTGAGACCCAGTACTTC.

The chain uses TRBV7-9 and TRBJ2-3; D ambiguous. The CDR3 has 16 amino acids. The V gene's germline CDR1 is SEHNR and CDR2 FQNEAQ (reference sequence). Trimming stripped 5 bases from V and 3 bases from J, with 18 bases between. This CDR3 reads CASSHSRPTQTDTQYF. The CDR3 nucleotides are TGTGCCAGCAGCCATTCGCGGCCCACGCAGACAGATACGCAGTATTTT. The full variable domain, with the rest looked up from reference TRBV7-9 and TRBJ2-3, is DTGVSQNPRHKITKRGQNVTFRCDPISEHNRLYWYRQTLGQGPEFLTYFQNEAQLEKSRLLSDRFSAERPKGSFSTLEIQRTEQGDSAMYLCASSHSRPTQTDTQYFGPGTRLTVL.

V and J are TRBV27 and TRBJ2-3; the D gene is possibly TRBD2 (6 bases). The CDR3 is made up of 16 amino acids. Trimming left V 6 bases short and J 2 bases short, with 18 bases between. Germline CDR1 MNHEY, CDR2 SMNVEV (reference sequence). The CDR3 protein is CASRRGSFTFTDTQYF. In DNA form, the CDR3 reads TGTGCCAGCAGGCGGGGCTCCTTCACCTTCACAGATACGCAGTATTTT.

V is TRBV2 and J is TRBJ2-7; 7 bases are a match to TRBD1. Germline V lookup: CDR1 SNHLY, CDR2 FYNNEI. The CDR3 totals 13 residues. The J segment lost 4 bases and the V segment lost 3 bases, leaving 3 bases of the junction unmatched. The CDR3 here is CASSEDRYYEQYF. The DNA of the CDR3 is TGTGCCAGCAGTGAGGACAGGTATTACGAGCAGTACTTC.

V usage is TRBV7-2 and J usage is TRBJ1-4; 10 nucleotides match TRBD1. The CDR3 extends over 15 amino acids. From germline, CDR1 is SGHTA and CDR2 FQGNSA. Unmatched junction bases numbered 1, after V lost 0 bases and J lost 6 bases. In nucleotides, the CDR3 is TGTGCCAGCAGCTTAGCGACAGGGGGCTATGAAAAACTGTTTTTT. This codes for CASSLATGGYEKLFF.

Concerning this clone itself: Distinct nucleotide sequences in the sample also encode this CDR3. The chain couples TRBV7-9 to TRBJ1-3; a weak D match, TRBD1 (5 bases). The CDR3 is 18 amino acids. Germline V gives CDR1 SEHNR, CDR2 FQNEAQ (reference sequence). V lost 5 bases to trimming and J lost 2 bases, with 22 bases between them. The CDR3 spells CASSADTPKHYTGNTIYF. The DNA of the CDR3 is TGTGCCAGCAGCGCGGACACTCCGAAGCACTATACTGGAAACACCATATATTTT.

The chain uses TRBV9 and TRBJ2-1; 13 bases map to TRBD2. Germline CDR1 SGDLS, CDR2 YYNGEE. V lost 4 bases and J lost 0; bases outside the gene matches: 4. This CDR3 is 17 amino acids long. CDR3 DNA sequence: TGTGCCAGCAGCCCCCGGACTAGCGGGAGCTCCTACAATGAGCAGTTCTTC. The encoded protein is CASSPRTSGSSYNEQFF.

In its sample, this clone was seen a few times. CDR3 amino acids: CAISPKASGSNEQFF. As DNA, the CDR3 is TGTGCCATCAGCCCCAAGGCTAGCGGGAGCAATGAGCAGTTCTTC. The rearrangement links TRBV10-3 to TRBJ2-1; 10 positions match TRBD2. The length of the CDR3 is 15 residues. Germline trimming cut 6 bases from V and 6 bases from J; bases unmatched to any gene: 8. The germline CDR1 and CDR2 sequences are ENHRY and SYGVKD.

The rearrangement joins TRBV6-6 to TRBJ2-7, with D possibly being TRBD1 (5 bases). CDR3 length equals 15 residues. Germline V lookup: CDR1 MNHNY, CDR2 SVGAGI (reference sequence). The V and J ends lost 3 bases and 6 bases respectively, with 18 bases between them. The CDR3 coding sequence is TGTGCCAGCAGTTATCCCGGCAGGGCTAAACTCGAGCAGTACTTC. This translates into CASSYPGRAKLEQYF.

The V call is TRBV28, the J call TRBJ2-7; 8 nucleotides align to TRBD2. CDR3 length equals 14 residues. CDR1 and CDR2 (germline): MDHEN, SYDVKM. The junction had 10 bases not matched to a gene; V was cut back by 10 bases and J by 2 bases. The CDR3 sequence: CATMGLVAAYEQYF. CDR3 sequence (DNA): TGTGCCACCATGGGACTAGTTGCAGCCTACGAGCAGTACTTC.

The chain uses TRBV5-1 and TRBJ1-1; 10 positions match TRBD1. Trimming at V came to 7 bases and at J to 3 bases, leaving 6 bases not matched to a gene. The CDR3 has 14 amino acids. Per germline, CDR1 SGHRS and CDR2 YFSETQ. CDR3 DNA: TGCGCCAGCTTCCGGGACAGGGGATACACTGAAGCTTTCTTT. Amino acid sequence: CASFRDRGYTEAFF.

J is TRBJ2-2 and V is TRBV7-2; 13 bases match TRBD2. The junction had 6 bases not matched to a gene; V was cut back by 5 bases and J by 6 bases. The CDR3 runs to 16 residues. Germline V gene data show CDR1 as SGHTA and CDR2 as FQGNSA. DNA for the CDR3: TGTGCCAGCAGCCATGGACTAGCGGGAGCGTCCGGGGAGCTGTTTTTT. Its translation is CASSHGLAGASGELFF.

This chain links TRBV18 with TRBJ1-6; tentatively, D is TRBD1 (5 bases). The CDR3 covers 18 residues. V lost 1 base to trimming and J lost 7 bases, with 20 bases between them. The germline gives CDR1 KGHSH, CDR2 LQKENI. The CDR3 loop is CASSPLSPQKGANSPLHF. The CDR3 nucleotides read TGTGCCAGCTCACCACTTTCCCCTCAAAAAGGGGCCAATTCACCCCTCCACTTT.

V gene TRBV19 combines with J gene TRBJ1-1; D is uncertain. The CDR3 consists of 12 residues. Trimming removed 4 bases from V and 6 bases from J, with 9 bases in between. Germline V gene data show CDR1 as LNHDA and CDR2 as SQIVND (reference sequence). In DNA, the CDR3 is TGTGCCAGTAGTACCCCTCCTTCTGAAGCTTTCTTT. This encodes CASSTPPSEAFF.

The chain uses TRBV5-5 and TRBJ2-1; D is uncertain. V lost 0 bases, J lost 0 bases, and 7 bases lay in between. This CDR3 region has 15 residues. The V gene's germline CDR1 is SGHKS and CDR2 YYEKEE (reference sequence). The CDR3 DNA reads TGTGCCAGCAGCTTGGACACCAGCTCCTACAATGAGCAGTTCTTC. Its protein product is CASSLDTSSYNEQFF.

This chain joins TRBV12-3 or TRBV12-4 and TRBJ1-6; 9 nucleotides match TRBD1. The CDR3 totals 13 residues. The ends lost 6 bases at V and 8 bases at J; junction bases unmatched: 2. The CDR3 nucleotides are TGTGCCAGCAGACAGGGGGCTTATTCACCCCTCCACTTT. This encodes CASRQGAYSPLHF.

The chain employs TRBV28 and TRBJ1-5; D is undetermined. In germline, CDR1 is MDHEN, CDR2 SYDVKM. Trimming left V 5 bases short and J 11 bases short, with 16 bases between. The CDR3 spans 13 residues. In nucleotides, the CDR3 is TGTGCCAGCAGTCGGGGAGCCCCTCCGTCCCAGCATTTT. Residues: CASSRGAPPSQHF.

The V call is TRBV7-2, the J call TRBJ2-7, with D tentatively TRBD1 (6 bases). CDR3 length equals 16 residues. The V end lost 1 base, the J end lost 3 bases, and 16 bases lay between the germline ends. The germline V gene encodes CDR1 SGHTA and CDR2 FQGNSA. The CDR3 DNA reads TGTGCCAGCAGCTTAGGGACAGTCCGTTCCTTCTACGAGCAGTACTTC. It yields the protein CASSLGTVRSFYEQYF.

This sequence joins TRBV6-5 and TRBJ1-1; D unclear. The V end was cut by 6 bases, the J end by 6 bases, with 17 bases between. In germline, CDR1 is MNHEY, CDR2 SVGAGI. The CDR3 length is 14 residues. For the CDR3, the DNA is TGTGCCAGCAGCCGGAGCGGAGGGCGGGCTGAAGCTTTCTTT. As protein: CASSRSGGRAEAFF.

The sample holds a few counts of this clone. This chain connects TRBV19 to TRBJ1-5; 9 positions match TRBD1. CDR3 length: 13 amino acids. V lost 3 bases to trimming and J lost 7 bases; unmatched junction nucleotides: 1. The germline gives CDR1 LNHDA, CDR2 SQIVND (reference sequence). In DNA form, the CDR3 reads TGTGCCAGTAGTATGGACAGGGGACAGCCCCAGCATTTT. It translates to CASSMDRGQPQHF.

V and J are TRBV18 and TRBJ2-1; D might be TRBD2 (6 bases). Germline loops: CDR1 KGHSH, CDR2 LQKENI. CDR3 length: 16 residues. Deletions cut 0 bases from V and 5 bases from J, with 14 bases between. For the CDR3, the DNA is TGTGCCAGCTCACCACCCGGGAGTAGCAGAAACAATGAGCAGTTCTTC. Translating it yields CASSPPGSSRNNEQFF.

V gene TRBV15 combines with J gene TRBJ2-7; weak D call: TRBD2 (6 bases). V was clipped by 5 bases and J by 6 bases, with 11 bases between them. The CDR3 runs to 12 residues. The germline V gene encodes CDR1 LNHNV and CDR2 YYDKDF (reference sequence). Here the CDR3 reads CATSGFGSEQYF. The CDR3 region has the DNA TGTGCCACCAGCGGTTTCGGGAGCGAGCAGTACTTC.

The CDR3, as DNA: TGTGCCAGCAGCCAAGTAGGAGGGAACTACGAGCAGTACTTC. Translating gives CASSQVGGNYEQYF. V and J are TRBV4-2 and TRBJ2-7; D may be TRBD2 (6 bases). V dropped 1 base and J dropped 3 bases, with 10 bases sitting between them. The length of the CDR3 is 14 residues. Germline CDR1 is LGHNA and CDR2 is YNFKEQ.

In DNA, the CDR3 is TGTGCCAGCAGCTTATCCATCATGGGGGCGGAAGGGGCCAACGTCCTGACTTTC. The encoded protein is CASSLSIMGAEGANVLTF. The chain combines TRBV7-2 with TRBJ2-6, with D possibly matching TRBD1 (6 bases). Germline V gene data show CDR1 as SGHTA and CDR2 as FQGNSA. V was shortened by 2 bases and J by 4 bases, with 18 bases between the two germline ends. The CDR3 has 18 residues.

The rearrangement joins TRBV7-3 to TRBJ1-6; no clear D gene. Germline CDR1 reads SGHTA; CDR2 reads FQGTGA. The V and J ends lost 2 bases and 0 bases respectively, with 8 bases between them. This CDR3 region has 16 residues. CDR3 sequence (DNA): TGTGCCAGCAGCTTAGAGCCGGGCTCCTATAATTCACCCCTCCACTTT. Translation gives CASSLEPGSYNSPLHF.